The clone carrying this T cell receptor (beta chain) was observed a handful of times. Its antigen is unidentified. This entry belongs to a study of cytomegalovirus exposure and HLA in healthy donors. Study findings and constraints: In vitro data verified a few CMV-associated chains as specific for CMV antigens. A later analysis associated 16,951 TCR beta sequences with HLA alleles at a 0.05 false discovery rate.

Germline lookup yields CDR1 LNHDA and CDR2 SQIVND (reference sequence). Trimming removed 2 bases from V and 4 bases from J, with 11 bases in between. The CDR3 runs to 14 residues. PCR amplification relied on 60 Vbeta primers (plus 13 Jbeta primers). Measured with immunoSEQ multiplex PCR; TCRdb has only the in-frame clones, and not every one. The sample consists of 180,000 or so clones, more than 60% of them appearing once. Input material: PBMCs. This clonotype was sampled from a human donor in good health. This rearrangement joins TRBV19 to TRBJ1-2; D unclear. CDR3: CASSIQAGGYGYTF. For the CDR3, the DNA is TGTGCCAGTAGTATACAGGCGGGCGGCTATGGCTACACCTTC.